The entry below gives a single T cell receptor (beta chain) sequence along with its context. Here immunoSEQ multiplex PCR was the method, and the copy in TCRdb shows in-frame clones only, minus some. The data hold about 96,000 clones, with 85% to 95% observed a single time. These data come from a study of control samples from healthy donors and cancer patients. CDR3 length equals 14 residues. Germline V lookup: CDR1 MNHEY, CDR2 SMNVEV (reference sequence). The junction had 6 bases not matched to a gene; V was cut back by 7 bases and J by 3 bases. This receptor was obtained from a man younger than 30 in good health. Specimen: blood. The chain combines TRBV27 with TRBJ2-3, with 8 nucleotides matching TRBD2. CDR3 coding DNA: TGTGCCAGCACTCCGGGACTAGGGACAGATACGCAGTATTTT. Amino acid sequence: CASTPGLGTDTQYF.